This T cell receptor (beta chain) emerged from a study of cytotoxic CD8 clonotypes in ibrutinib-treated CLL. As to this clone: The antigen remains unidentified.

Overall study results and limits: The public clonotypes identified were infrequent and showed contraction or stability on treatment.

Data came from immunoSEQ multiplex PCR; TCRdb stores just in-frame clones and leaves some out. The sample includes some 200,000 clones, about three quarters of them seen just once. There are 12 residues in the CDR3. V lost 5 bases and J 4 bases, leaving 11 bases between the germline ends. The V gene's germline CDR1 is GTSNPN and CDR2 SVGIG (reference sequence). The input for sequencing was PBMCs, taken after 12 months of ibrutinib treatment. This TCR derives from a human donor with chronic lymphocytic leukemia. The V call is TRBV30, the J call TRBJ1-1; a weak D match, TRBD1 (6 bases). Here the CDR3 reads CAWSSGVTEAFF. The CDR3 DNA is TGTGCCTGGTCATCAGGGGTCACTGAAGCTTTCTTT. Filled out from reference TRBV30 and TRBJ1-1, the complete variable domain reads SQTIHQWPATLVQPVGSPLSLECTVEGTSNPNLYWYRQAAGRGLQLLFYSVGIGQISSEVPQNLSASRPQDRQFILSSKKLLLSDSGFYLCAWSSGVTEAFFGQGTRLTVV.